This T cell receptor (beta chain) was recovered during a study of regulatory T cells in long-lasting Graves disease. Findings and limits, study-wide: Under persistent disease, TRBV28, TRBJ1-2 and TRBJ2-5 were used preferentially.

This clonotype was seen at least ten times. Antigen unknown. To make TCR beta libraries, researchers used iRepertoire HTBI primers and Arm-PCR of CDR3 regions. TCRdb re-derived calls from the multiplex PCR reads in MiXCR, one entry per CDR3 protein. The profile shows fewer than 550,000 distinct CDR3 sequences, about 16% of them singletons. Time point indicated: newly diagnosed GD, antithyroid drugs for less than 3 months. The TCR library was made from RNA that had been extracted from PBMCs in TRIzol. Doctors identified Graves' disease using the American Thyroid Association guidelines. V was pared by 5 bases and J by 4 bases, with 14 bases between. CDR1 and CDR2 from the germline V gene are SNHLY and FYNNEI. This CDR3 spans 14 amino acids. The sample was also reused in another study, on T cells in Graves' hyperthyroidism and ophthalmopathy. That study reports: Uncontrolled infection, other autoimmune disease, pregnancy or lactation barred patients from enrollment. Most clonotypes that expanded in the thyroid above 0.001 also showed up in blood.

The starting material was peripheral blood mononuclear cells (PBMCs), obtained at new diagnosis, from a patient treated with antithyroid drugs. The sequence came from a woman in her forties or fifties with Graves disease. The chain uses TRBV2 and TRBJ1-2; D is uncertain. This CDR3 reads CASSPRGFGYGYTF. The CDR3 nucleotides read TGTGCCAGCAGTCCCAGAGGGTTCGGCTATGGCTACACCTTC. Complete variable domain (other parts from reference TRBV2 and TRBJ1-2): EPEVTQTPSHQVTQMGQEVILRCVPISNHLYFYWYRQILGQKVEFLVSFYNNEISEKSEIFDDQFSVERPDGSNFTLKIRSTKLEDSAMYFCASSPRGFGYGYTFGSGTRLTVV.